A single sample gave rise to the 17 T cell receptor beta chains below, sequenced in a study of cytomegalovirus exposure and HLA in healthy donors. The PCR ran on 60 Vbeta and 13 Jbeta primers. Clones were sequenced by immunoSEQ multiplex PCR, and TCRdb holds only the in-frame ones, with some missing. The table lists 95,000 to 100,000 clones, over 65% of them singletons. The material sequenced was PBMCs. The receptors derive from a male donor in good health and CMV-seronegative.

This clone was counted a few times. The rearrangement uses TRBV4-2 and TRBJ2-7; 10 bases match TRBD2. Germline CDR1 LGHNA, CDR2 YNFKEQ. CDR3 length: 15 amino acids. V was clipped by 6 bases and J by 3 bases; unmatched bases: 8. This CDR3 is CASSSNLAGDYEQYF. CDR3 DNA: TGTGCCAGCAGTTCTAATCTAGCGGGAGACTACGAGCAGTACTTC.

The chain couples TRBV7-8 to TRBJ2-1, with a possible D match to TRBD1 (6 bases). This CDR3 is 15 amino acids long. Germline-derived CDR1 and CDR2 are SGHVS and FQNEAQ. Trimming took 5 bases from V and 4 from J, leaving 15 bases between them. CDR3 in amino acids: CASSLLGHTYNEQFF. DNA for the CDR3: TGTGCCAGCAGCCTATTGGGACACACATACAATGAGCAGTTCTTC. Using reference TRBV7-8 and TRBJ2-1 for the parts outside the CDR3, the full variable domain is GAGVSQSPRYKVAKRGQDVALRCDPISGHVSLFWYQQALGQGPEFLTYFQNEAQLDKSGLPSDRFFAERPEGSVSTLKIQRTQQEDSAVYLCASSLLGHTYNEQFFGPGTRLTVL.

This chain links TRBV27 with TRBJ1-1, with D unresolved. Trimming left V 1 base short and J 2 bases short, with 14 bases between. The CDR3 covers 16 residues. Germline assignment: CDR1 MNHEY and CDR2 SMNVEV (reference sequence). The DNA of the CDR3 is TGTGCCAGCAGTTTATACCTTTCTGGAGGTAACACTGAAGCTTTCTTT. This codes for CASSLYLSGGNTEAFF.

The CDR3 loop is CASSVASENTGELFF. For the CDR3, the DNA is TGTGCCAGCAGCGTAGCTAGCGAGAACACCGGGGAGCTGTTTTTT. The V gene is TRBV9, the J gene TRBJ2-2; a possible D gene is TRBD2 (6 bases). The germline V and J ends were trimmed by 0 bases and 1 base, with 7 bases remaining between them. Germline CDR1 is SGDLS and CDR2 is YYNGEE. The CDR3 extends over 15 amino acids. The full variable domain, with the rest looked up from reference TRBV9 and TRBJ2-2, is DSGVTQTPKHLITATGQRVTLRCSPRSGDLSVYWYQQSLDQGLQFLIQYYNGEERAKGNILERFSAQQFPDLHSELNLSSLELGDSALYFCASSVASENTGELFFGEGSRLTVL.

The table lists this clone with a count of one. V is TRBV10-3 and J is TRBJ2-1; 8 nucleotides line up with TRBD1. CDR1 and CDR2 (germline): ENHRY, SYGVKD. The CDR3 consists of 14 residues. V gave up 11 bases and J gave up 10 bases; unmatched junction bases: 16. CDR3 loop: CAPRDRRGSEEQFF. The CDR3 DNA reads TGTGCCCCACGGGACAGGCGCGGATCAGAAGAGCAGTTCTTC.

The chain recombines TRBV27 with TRBJ2-7; TRBD1 aligns across 8 bases. CDR3 length equals 15 residues. The junction had 8 bases not matched to a gene; V was cut back by 5 bases and J by 2 bases. Germline V gene sequence: CDR1 MNHEY, CDR2 SMNVEV (reference sequence). CDR3 coding DNA: TGTGCCAGCAGTCCCCAGGGGGCCATGCCCTACGAGCAGTACTTC. Amino acids: CASSPQGAMPYEQYF.

The V and J genes are TRBV28 and TRBJ1-2; TRBD1 aligns across 9 bases. CDR1 is MDHEN, CDR2 SYDVKM, per germline. The junction had 11 bases not matched to a gene; V was cut back by 7 bases and J by 5 bases. This CDR3 spans 15 amino acids. This CDR3 reads CASKEQGALHYGYTF. Here the CDR3 DNA reads TGTGCCAGCAAGGAACAGGGGGCCTTGCATTATGGCTACACCTTC.

The rearrangement uses TRBV11-2 and TRBJ1-2; 10 bases map to TRBD1. V was pared by 1 base and J by 8 bases, with 1 base of the junction left unmatched. The CDR3 totals 13 residues. Germline assignment: CDR1 SGHAT and CDR2 FQNNGV. Here the CDR3 DNA reads TGTGCCAGCAGCTTAGGACAGGGGGCAGGCTACACCTTC. This codes for CASSLGQGAGYTF.

This chain links TRBV18 with TRBJ1-5; the D is unclear. Germline loops: CDR1 KGHSH, CDR2 LQKENI. V shed 4 bases and J shed 2 bases, with 12 bases lying between them. The CDR3 is made up of 15 amino acids. CDR3 protein: CASSLDPGGNQPQHF. The CDR3 bases are TGTGCCAGCTCACTTGACCCGGGAGGCAATCAGCCCCAGCATTTT.

The chain has TRBV28 and TRBJ2-7; D might be TRBD2 (6 bases). Trimming removed 5 bases from V and 4 bases from J, with 15 bases in between. The CDR3 has 14 amino acids. Germline CDR1 reads MDHEN; CDR2 reads SYDVKM. CDR3 DNA: TGTGCCAGCAGTCCGGGACTTCAAGGTTACGAGCAGTACTTC. The encoded protein is CASSPGLQGYEQYF.

The rearrangement joins TRBV19 to TRBJ1-2; possible D gene TRBD1, 5 bases. V was pared by 7 bases and J by 2 bases, with 14 bases between. Per the germline V gene, CDR1 is LNHDA and CDR2 is SQIVND (reference sequence). The CDR3 is 14 amino acids. Here the CDR3 reads CASNHPSGNYGYTF. The CDR3 DNA sequence: TGTGCCAGTAATCACCCCTCAGGGAACTATGGCTACACCTTC.

The CDR3 coding sequence is TGTGCCAGCAGCACAGGACAGGGGACCACTGAAGCTTTCTTT. Translated, it gives CASSTGQGTTEAFF. This sequence joins TRBV7-3 and TRBJ1-1, with 9 bases matching TRBD1. Per the germline V gene, CDR1 is SGHTA and CDR2 is FQGTGA. The CDR3 runs to 14 residues. V was pared by 5 bases and J by 4 bases, with 5 bases of the junction left unmatched.

This chain uses TRBV28 with TRBJ2-3, with 8 bases matching TRBD2. This CDR3 is built from 14 residues. CDR1 and CDR2 from the germline V gene are MDHEN and SYDVKM. V lost 3 bases to trimming and J lost 10 bases; unmatched junction nucleotides: 9. The CDR3 protein is CASSLQAGDYAQYF. In DNA form, the CDR3 reads TGTGCCAGCAGTTTGCAAGCGGGAGACTACGCGCAGTATTTT.

The rearrangement uses TRBV5-6 and TRBJ2-7; D is perhaps TRBD2 (6 bases). V was pared by 2 bases and J by 6 bases, with 21 bases between. The CDR3 covers 16 residues. Germline V gene lookup returns CDR1 SGHDT and CDR2 YYEEEE. The CDR3 bases are TGTGCCAGCAGCTTTCGATTCGGGACTTCCTTCTGCGAGCAGTACTTC. Its translation: CASSFRFGTSFCEQYF.

Concerning this clone: This specimen includes other DNA sequences encoding the same CDR3. The chain has TRBV27 and TRBJ1-5; 7 positions match TRBD1. V lost 3 bases and J lost 3; bases outside the gene matches: 2. The CDR3 is 14 residues long. Germline values: CDR1 MNHEY, CDR2 SMNVEV (reference sequence). The CDR3 reads CASSLTGNNQPQHF. The CDR3 DNA sequence: TGTGCCAGCAGTTTGACAGGGAACAATCAGCCCCAGCATTTT.

This clone appeared once. One junction end disagrees with the germline gene, perhaps due to a read error. The chain uses TRBV7-9 and TRBJ2-7; 7 positions agree with TRBD2. This CDR3 spans 12 amino acids. The germline V gene encodes CDR1 SEHNR and CDR2 FQNEAQ (reference sequence). The DNA for the CDR3 is TGTTCCAGTGGGGGGAGGGGCTACGAGCAGTACTTC. This encodes CSSGGRGYEQYF.

The chain joins TRBV5-4 to TRBJ1-2; 7 bases align to TRBD1. V lost 4 bases, J lost 0 bases, and 9 bases stayed unmatched. The germline gives CDR1 SGHNT, CDR2 YYREEE (reference sequence). There are 16 residues in the CDR3. The CDR3 sequence: CASSLRQGNPNYGYTF. In nucleotides, the CDR3 is TGTGCCAGCAGCCTAAGACAGGGAAACCCTAACTATGGCTACACCTTC.